This record concerns one TCR beta chain sequence. These data come from a study of blood T cell repertoires in COVID-19. On the study more broadly: Sample material is recorded as cDNA or gDNA derived from T cells, B-cell-depleted T cells, or PBMCs.

The CDR3 contains 13 residues. The V segment lost 3 bases and the J segment 0 bases; nucleotides outside the gene matches: 0. The germline CDR1 and CDR2 sequences are GTSNPN and SVGIG (reference sequence). How the authors handled the data: Amplification from reference gene primers served as the basis for estimated nucleated cell counts. Some clones are missing from TCRdb's copy, which holds only in-frame ones; the method was immunoSEQ multiplex PCR. That table supplies the V and J calls and clone size; D and trimming were determined from the DNA. This repertoire shows 130,000 to 150,000 clones, more than 75% found once; its top ten account for 1% to 1.5%.

The TCR sequence derives from a woman in her thirties with acute COVID-19. The chain has TRBV30 and TRBJ1-2; TRBD1 aligns across 8 bases. Input material: PBMCs or T cells enriched from blood (not recorded which). CDR3 DNA: TGTGCCTGGAGGGGACAGGCTAACTATGGCTACACCTTC. Residues: CAWRGQANYGYTF.